This T cell receptor beta chain was sequenced for a study of cytomegalovirus exposure and HLA in healthy donors. Overall study results and limits: An analysis done earlier found most TCR beta V segments productive about 87% or about 30% of the time.

Primers included in the PCR were 60 Vbeta and 13 Jbeta primers. The data were produced by immunoSEQ multiplex PCR, yet TCRdb's version contains in-frame clones alone and is incomplete. In the table there are more than 85,000 clones, roughly 76% of which are singletons. This clone was counted only a few times. Its cognate antigen is unknown. This CDR3 has 14 amino acids. The germline CDR1 and CDR2 sequences are SGHNT and YYREEE (reference sequence). Trimming at V came to 3 bases and at J to 2 bases, leaving 5 bases not matched to a gene. The receptor's source is a woman aged 45-65 years in good health and CMV-seropositive. Sequenced: PBMCs. The V and J genes are TRBV5-4 and TRBJ2-7; 7 positions match TRBD1. The CDR3 DNA is TGTGCCAGCAGCTCCCGGGACAGCCCCTACGAGCAGTACTTC. The encoded protein is CASSSRDSPYEQYF.